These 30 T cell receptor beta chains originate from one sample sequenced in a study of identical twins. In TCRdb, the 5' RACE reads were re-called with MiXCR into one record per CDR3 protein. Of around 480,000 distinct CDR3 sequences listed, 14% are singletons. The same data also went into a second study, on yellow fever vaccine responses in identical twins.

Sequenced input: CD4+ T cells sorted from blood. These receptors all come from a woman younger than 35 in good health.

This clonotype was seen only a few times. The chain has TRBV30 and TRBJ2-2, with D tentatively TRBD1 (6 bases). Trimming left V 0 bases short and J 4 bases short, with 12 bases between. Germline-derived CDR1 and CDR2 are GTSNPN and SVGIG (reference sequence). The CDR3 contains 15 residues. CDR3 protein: CAWSVIGGPTGELFF. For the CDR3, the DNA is TGTGCCTGGAGTGTAATAGGGGGTCCCACCGGGGAGCTGTTTTTT. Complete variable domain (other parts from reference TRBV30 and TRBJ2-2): SQTIHQWPATLVQPVGSPLSLECTVEGTSNPNLYWYRQAAGRGLQLLFYSVGIGQISSEVPQNLSASRPQDRQFILSSKKLLLSDSGFYLCAWSVIGGPTGELFFGEGSRLTVL.

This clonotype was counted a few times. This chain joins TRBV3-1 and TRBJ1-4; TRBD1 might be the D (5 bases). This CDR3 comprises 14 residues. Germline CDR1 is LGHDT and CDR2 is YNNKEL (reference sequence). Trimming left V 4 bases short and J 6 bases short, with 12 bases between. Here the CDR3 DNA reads TGTGCCAGCAGCCGACGGGACGGATATGAAAAACTGTTTTTT. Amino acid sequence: CASSRRDGYEKLFF.

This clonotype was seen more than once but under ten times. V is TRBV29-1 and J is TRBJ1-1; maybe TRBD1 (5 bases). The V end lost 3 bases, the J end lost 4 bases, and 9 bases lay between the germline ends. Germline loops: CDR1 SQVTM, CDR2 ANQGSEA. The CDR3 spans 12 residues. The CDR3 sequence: CSVEGRGTEAFF. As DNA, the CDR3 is TGCAGCGTTGAGGGACGGGGCACTGAAGCTTTCTTT.

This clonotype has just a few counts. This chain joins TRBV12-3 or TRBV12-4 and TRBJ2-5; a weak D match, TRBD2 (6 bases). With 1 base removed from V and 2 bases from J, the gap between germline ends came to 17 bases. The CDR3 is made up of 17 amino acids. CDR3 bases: TGTGCCAGCAGTTTAGTTTCGGGGACTTTCCTACAAGAGACCCAGTACTTC. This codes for CASSLVSGTFLQETQYF.

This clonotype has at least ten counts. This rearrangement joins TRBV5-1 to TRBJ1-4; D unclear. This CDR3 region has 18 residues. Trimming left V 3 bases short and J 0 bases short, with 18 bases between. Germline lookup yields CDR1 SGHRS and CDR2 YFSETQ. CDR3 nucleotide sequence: TGCGCCAGCAGCTGGGGATTAATGGGAGCCACAACTAATGAAAAACTGTTTTTT. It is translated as CASSWGLMGATTNEKLFF.

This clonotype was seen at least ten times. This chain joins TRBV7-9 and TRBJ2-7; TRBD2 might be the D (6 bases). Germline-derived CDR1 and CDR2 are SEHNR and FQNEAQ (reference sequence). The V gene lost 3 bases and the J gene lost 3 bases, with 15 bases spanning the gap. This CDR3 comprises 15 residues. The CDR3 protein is CASSFEDYGDYEQYF. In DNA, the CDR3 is TGTGCCAGCAGCTTTGAGGACTACGGGGACTACGAGCAGTACTTC.

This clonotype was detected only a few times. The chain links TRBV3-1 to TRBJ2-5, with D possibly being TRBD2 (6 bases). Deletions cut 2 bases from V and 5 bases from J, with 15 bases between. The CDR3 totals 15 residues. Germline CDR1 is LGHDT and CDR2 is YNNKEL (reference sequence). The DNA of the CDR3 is TGTGCCAGCAGCCAACGGCAGGAGGGTCGGGAGACCCAGTACTTC. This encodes CASSQRQEGRETQYF.

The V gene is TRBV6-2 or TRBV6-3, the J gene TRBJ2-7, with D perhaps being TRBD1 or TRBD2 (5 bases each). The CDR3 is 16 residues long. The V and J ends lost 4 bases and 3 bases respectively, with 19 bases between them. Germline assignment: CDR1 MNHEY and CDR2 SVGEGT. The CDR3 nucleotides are TGTGCCAGCAGTTCCCATAAGGGGACGAACCTCTACGAGCAGTACTTC. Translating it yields CASSSHKGTNLYEQYF.

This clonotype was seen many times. The CDR3 loop reads CSVETISSRETQYF. CDR3 sequence (DNA): TGCAGCGTTGAAACAATTAGCTCCCGTGAGACCCAGTACTTC. The V call is TRBV29-1, the J call TRBJ2-5, with D hard to call. V was pared by 2 bases and J by 5 bases, with 15 bases between. The CDR3 extends over 14 amino acids. Germline assignment: CDR1 SQVTM and CDR2 ANQGSEA.

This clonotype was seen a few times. CDR3 protein: CASSLERGGPADTQYF. As DNA, the CDR3 is TGCGCCAGCAGCTTGGAGCGGGGGGGCCCCGCCGATACGCAGTATTTT. This chain uses TRBV5-1 with TRBJ2-3; 10 nucleotides line up with TRBD2. The CDR3 loop spans 16 amino acids. Germline V lookup: CDR1 SGHRS, CDR2 YFSETQ. Germline trimming cut 0 bases from V and 6 bases from J; bases unmatched to any gene: 7.

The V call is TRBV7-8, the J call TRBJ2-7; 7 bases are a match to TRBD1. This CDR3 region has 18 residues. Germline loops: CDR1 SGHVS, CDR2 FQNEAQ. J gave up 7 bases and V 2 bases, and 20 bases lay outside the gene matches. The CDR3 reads CASSLKGTVSRFHEEQYF. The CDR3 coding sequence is TGTGCCAGCAGCTTAAAGGGGACAGTGTCTAGATTTCACGAGGAGCAGTACTTC.

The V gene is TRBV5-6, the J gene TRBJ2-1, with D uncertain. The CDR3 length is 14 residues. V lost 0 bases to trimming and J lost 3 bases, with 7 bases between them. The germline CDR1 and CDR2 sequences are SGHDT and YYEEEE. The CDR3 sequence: CASSLDPGYNEQFF. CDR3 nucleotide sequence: TGTGCCAGCAGCTTGGATCCAGGCTACAATGAGCAGTTCTTC.

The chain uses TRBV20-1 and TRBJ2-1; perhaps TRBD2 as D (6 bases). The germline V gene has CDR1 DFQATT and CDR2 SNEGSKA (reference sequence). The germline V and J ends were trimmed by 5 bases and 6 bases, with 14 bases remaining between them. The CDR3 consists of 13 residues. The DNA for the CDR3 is TGCAGTGCTTCCTTCGGGGGTATCAATGAGCAGTTCTTC. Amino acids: CSASFGGINEQFF.

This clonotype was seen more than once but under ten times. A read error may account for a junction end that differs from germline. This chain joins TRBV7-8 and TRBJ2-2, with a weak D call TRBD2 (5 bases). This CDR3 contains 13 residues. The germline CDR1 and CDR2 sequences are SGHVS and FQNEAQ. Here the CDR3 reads CASSPGNAGELFF. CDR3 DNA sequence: TGTGCCAGCAGCCCCGGGAACGCCGGGGAGCTGTTTTTT.

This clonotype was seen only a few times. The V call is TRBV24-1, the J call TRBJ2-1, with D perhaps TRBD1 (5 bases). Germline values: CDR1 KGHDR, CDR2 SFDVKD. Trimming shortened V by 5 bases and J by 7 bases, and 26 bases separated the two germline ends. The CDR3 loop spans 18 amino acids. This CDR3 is CATSVTGLTSPARNEQFF. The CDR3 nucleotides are TGTGCCACCAGTGTTACAGGCCTTACTTCACCGGCTAGGAATGAGCAGTTCTTC.

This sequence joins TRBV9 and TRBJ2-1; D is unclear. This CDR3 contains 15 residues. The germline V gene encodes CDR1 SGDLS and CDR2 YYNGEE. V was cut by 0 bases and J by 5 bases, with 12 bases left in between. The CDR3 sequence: CASSVAMASNNEQFF. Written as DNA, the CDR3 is TGTGCCAGCAGCGTAGCTATGGCTTCCAACAATGAGCAGTTCTTC.

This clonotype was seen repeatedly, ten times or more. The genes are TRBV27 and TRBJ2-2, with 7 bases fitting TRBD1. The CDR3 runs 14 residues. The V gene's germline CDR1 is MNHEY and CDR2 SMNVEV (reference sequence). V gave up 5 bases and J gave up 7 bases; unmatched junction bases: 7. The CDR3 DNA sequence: TGTGCCAGCAGTATACAGGGGAGAGGCGGGGAGCTGTTTTTT. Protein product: CASSIQGRGGELFF.

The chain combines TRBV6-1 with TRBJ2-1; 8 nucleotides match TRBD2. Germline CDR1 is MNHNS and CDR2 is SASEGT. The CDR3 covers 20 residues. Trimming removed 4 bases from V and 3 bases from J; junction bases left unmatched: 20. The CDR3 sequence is CASSGTAGGRTRGNYNEQFF. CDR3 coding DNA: TGTGCCAGCAGTGGGACTGCGGGAGGCCGAACCCGGGGGAACTACAATGAGCAGTTCTTC.

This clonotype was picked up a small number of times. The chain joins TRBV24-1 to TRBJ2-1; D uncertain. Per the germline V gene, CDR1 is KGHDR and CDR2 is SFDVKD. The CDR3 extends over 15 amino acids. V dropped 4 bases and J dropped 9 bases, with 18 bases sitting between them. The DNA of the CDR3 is TGTGCCACCAGTGAGCCCCCCCCACAAGAGGCTGAGCAGTTCTTC. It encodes CATSEPPPQEAEQFF.

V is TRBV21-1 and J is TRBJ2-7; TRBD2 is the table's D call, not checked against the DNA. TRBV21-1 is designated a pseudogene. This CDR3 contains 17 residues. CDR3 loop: CASSKGLAARGFYEQYF. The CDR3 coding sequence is TGTGCCAGCAGCAAAGGACTAGCGGCTCGGGGATTCTACGAGCAGTACTTC.

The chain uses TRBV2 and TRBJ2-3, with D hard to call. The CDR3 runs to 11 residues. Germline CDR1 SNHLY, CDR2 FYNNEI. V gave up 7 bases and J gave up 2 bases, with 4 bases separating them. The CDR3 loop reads CASKVTDTQYF. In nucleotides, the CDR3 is TGTGCCAGCAAAGTCACAGATACGCAGTATTTT.

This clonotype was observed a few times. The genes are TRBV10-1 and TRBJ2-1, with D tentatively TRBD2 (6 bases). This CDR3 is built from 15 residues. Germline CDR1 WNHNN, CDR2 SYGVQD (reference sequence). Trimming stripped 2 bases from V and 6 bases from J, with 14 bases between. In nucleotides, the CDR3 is TGCGCCAGCAGTGAGCTAAATGCGGGAATCAATGAGCAGTTCTTC. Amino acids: CASSELNAGINEQFF.

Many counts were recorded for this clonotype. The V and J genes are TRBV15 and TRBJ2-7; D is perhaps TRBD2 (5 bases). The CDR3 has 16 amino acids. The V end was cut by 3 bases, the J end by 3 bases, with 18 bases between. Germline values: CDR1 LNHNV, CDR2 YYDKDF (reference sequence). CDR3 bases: TGTGCCACCAGCAGGCTATTACTTGGAGGAGGCTACGAGCAGTACTTC. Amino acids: CATSRLLLGGGYEQYF.

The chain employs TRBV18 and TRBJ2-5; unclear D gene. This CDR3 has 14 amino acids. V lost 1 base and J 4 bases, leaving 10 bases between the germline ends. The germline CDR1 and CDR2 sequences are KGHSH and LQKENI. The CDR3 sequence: CASSPLGYGETQYF. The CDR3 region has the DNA TGTGCCAGCTCACCACTCGGTTATGGAGAGACCCAGTACTTC.

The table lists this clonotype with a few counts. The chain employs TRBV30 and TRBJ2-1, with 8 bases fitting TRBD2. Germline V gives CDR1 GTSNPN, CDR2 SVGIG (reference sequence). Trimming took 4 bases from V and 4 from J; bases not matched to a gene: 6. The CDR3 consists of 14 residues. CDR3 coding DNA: TGTGCCTGGAAAGGTAGCGGGGTATACAATGAGCAGTTCTTC. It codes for CAWKGSGVYNEQFF.

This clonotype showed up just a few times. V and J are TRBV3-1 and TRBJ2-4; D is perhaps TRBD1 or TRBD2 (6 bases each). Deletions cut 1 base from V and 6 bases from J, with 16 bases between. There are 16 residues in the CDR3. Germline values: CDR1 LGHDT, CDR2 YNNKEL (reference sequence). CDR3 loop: CASSQVNREVGNIQYF. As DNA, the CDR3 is TGTGCCAGCAGCCAAGTTAACAGGGAGGTCGGAAACATTCAGTACTTC. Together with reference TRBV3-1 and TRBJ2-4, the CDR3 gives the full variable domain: DTAVSQTPKYLVTQMGNDKSIKCEQNLGHDTMYWYKQDSKKFLKIMFSYNNKELIINETVPNRFSPKSPDKAHLNLHINSLELGDSAVYFCASSQVNREVGNIQYFGAGTRLSVL.

CDR3 coding DNA: TGCAGCGCCCTAAACTCGGGGGTGCCTAGCGTCGCGCAGTATTTT. It yields the protein CSALNSGVPSVAQYF. The V and J genes are TRBV29-1 and TRBJ2-3; the D gene is possibly TRBD2 (6 bases). The CDR3 is 15 amino acids. V gave up 7 bases and J gave up 10 bases, with 27 bases separating them. Germline V lookup: CDR1 SQVTM, CDR2 ANQGSEA.

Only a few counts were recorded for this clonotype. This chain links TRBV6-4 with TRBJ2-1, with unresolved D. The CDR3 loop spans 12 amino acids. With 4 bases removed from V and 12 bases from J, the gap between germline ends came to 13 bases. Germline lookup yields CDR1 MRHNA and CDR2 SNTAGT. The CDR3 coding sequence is TGTGCCAGCAGTGTCCCCCCTCCGTGGCAGTTCTTC. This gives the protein CASSVPPPWQFF.

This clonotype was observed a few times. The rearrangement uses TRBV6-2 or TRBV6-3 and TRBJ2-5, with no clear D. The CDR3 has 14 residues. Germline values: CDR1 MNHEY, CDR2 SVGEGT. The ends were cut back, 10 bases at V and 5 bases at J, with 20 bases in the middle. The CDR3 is CATTRRSSEETQYF. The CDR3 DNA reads TGTGCCACCACAAGAAGGTCGAGCGAGGAGACCCAGTACTTC.

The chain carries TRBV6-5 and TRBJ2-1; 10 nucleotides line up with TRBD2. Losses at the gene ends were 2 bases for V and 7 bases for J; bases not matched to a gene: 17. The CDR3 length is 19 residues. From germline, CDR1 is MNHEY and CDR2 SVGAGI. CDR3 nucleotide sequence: TGTGCCAGCAGTTACCGTTTAACATCAGCGGGAGGGCCTCATAATGAGCAGTTCTTC. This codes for CASSYRLTSAGGPHNEQFF.